The clone carrying this T cell receptor (beta chain) was seen more than once but under ten times. V was shortened by 6 bases and J by 7 bases, with 12 bases between the two germline ends. The V gene's germline CDR1 is SQVTM and CDR2 ANQGSEA. The CDR3 is made up of 12 amino acids. This sample was taken from a study of beta chain features in type 1 diabetes. The isolated RNA, all of it, was reverse transcribed, so expressed TCRB transcripts were what got sequenced. Some clones are missing from TCRdb's copy, which holds only in-frame ones; the method was immunoSEQ multiplex PCR. The repertoire consists of under 450,000 clones, with 11% to 15% occurring once and the leading ten covering roughly 0.035%.

The TCR comes from a young man in good health. The sample was naive CD4+ T cells from blood. The V call is TRBV29-1, the J call TRBJ1-4; a weak D match, TRBD1 (5 bases). DNA of the CDR3: TGCAGCGTGTTAGGGGCAGGTGAAAAACTGTTTTTT. This codes for CSVLGAGEKLFF.